This T cell receptor beta chain was profiled in a study of blood T cell repertoires in COVID-19. Study context: The samples span acute and convalescent COVID-19 from the United States, Italy and Spain. T cells, B-cell-depleted T cells, or PBMCs provided the cDNA or gDNA that served as material.

While infection was still active, Seattle patients were enrolled and then followed longitudinally. The CDR3 spans 13 residues. Trimming left V 3 bases short and J 5 bases short, with 10 bases between. The V gene's germline CDR1 is DFQATT and CDR2 SNEGSKA (reference sequence). Repertoires were generated with immunoSEQ multiplex PCR, while TCRdb's copy carries only in-frame clones and drops some. The table lists roughly 390,000 clones, around 87% of them singletons. This chain connects TRBV20-1 to TRBJ1-4; D unresolved. The sequence came from a woman aged 25 to 45 with COVID-19, enrolled during active disease. The material sequenced was peripheral blood. The CDR3 loop is CSASQGRNEKLFF. The CDR3 bases are TGCAGTGCTAGTCAAGGGAGGAATGAAAAACTGTTTTTT.